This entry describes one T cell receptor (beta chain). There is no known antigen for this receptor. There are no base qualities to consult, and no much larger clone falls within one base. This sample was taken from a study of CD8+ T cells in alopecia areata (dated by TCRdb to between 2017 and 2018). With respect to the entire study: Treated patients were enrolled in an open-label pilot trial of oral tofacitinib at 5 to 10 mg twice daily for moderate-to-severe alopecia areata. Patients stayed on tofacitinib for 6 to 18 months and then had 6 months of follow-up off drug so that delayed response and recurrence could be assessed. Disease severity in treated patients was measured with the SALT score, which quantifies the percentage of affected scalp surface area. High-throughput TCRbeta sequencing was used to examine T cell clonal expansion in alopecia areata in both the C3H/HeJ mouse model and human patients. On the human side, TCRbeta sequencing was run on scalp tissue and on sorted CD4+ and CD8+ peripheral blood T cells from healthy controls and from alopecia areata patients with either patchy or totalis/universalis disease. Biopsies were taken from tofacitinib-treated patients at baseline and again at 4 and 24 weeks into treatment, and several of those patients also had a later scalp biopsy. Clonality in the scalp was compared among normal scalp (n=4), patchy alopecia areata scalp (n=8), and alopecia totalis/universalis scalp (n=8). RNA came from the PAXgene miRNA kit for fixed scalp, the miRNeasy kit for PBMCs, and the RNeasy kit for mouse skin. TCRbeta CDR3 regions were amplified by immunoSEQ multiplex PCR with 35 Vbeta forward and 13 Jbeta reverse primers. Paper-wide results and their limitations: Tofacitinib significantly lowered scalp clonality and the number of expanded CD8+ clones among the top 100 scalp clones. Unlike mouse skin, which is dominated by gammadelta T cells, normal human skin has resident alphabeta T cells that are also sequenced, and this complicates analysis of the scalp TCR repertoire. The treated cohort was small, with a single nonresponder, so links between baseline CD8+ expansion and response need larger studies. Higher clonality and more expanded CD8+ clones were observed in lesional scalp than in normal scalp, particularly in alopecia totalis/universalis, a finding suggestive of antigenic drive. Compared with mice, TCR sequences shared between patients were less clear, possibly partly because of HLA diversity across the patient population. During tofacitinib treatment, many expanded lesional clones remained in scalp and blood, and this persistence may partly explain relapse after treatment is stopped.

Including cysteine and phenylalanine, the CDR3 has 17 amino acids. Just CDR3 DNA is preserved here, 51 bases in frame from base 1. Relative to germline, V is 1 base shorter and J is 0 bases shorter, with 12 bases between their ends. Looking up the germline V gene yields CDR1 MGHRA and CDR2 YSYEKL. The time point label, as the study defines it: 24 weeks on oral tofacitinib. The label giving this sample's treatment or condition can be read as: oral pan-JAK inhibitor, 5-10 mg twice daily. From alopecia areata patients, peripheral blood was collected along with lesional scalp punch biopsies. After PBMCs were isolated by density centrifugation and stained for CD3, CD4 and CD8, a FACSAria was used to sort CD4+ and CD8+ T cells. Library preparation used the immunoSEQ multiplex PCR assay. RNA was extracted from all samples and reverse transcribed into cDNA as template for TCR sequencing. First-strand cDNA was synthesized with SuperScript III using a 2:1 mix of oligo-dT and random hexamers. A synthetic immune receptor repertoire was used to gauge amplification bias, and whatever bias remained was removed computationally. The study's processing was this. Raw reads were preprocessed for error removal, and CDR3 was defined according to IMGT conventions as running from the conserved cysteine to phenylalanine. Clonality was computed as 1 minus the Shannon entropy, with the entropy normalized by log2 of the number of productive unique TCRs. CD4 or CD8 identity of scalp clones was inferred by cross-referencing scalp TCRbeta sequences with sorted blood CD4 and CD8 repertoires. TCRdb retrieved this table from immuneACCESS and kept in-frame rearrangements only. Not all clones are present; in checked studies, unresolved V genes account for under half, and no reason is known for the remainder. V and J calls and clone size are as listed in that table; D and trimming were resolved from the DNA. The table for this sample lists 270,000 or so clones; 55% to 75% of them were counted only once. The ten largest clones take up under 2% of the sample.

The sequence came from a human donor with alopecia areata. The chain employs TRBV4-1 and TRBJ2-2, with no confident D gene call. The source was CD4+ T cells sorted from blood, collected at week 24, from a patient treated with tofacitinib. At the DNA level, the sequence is TGCGCCAGCAGCCAAGTGAATACTCGGACGAACACCGGGGAGCTGTTTTTT. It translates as CASSQVNTRTNTGELFF.